This T cell receptor beta chain was sequenced in a study of cytomegalovirus exposure and HLA in healthy donors. After removal of 4 bases from V and 5 bases from J, the junction contained 10 bases not matched to a gene. This CDR3 is 17 amino acids long. CDR1 and CDR2 from the germline V gene are SGDLS and YYNGEE. Remarks on this clone: Antigen unknown.

Produced via immunoSEQ multiplex PCR; TCRdb's table is partial and in-frame only. The sample holds over 200,000 clones; over 75% are singletons and the top ten take 1.5% to 2.5%. Study results and limitations: Most TCR sequences proved rare, with some public TCRs found in many donors. High specificity and sensitivity for cytomegalovirus status were reported for the classifier. The investigators catalogued 150 or so TCR beta chains as cytomegalovirus-associated.

The sample was PBMCs. This sequence joins TRBV9 and TRBJ2-7; 15 bases agree with TRBD2. The sequence came from a woman aged 18-35 years in good health and CMV-seropositive. CDR3 loop: CASSPRGLAGGRDEQYF. CDR3 sequence (DNA): TGTGCCAGCAGCCCGCGGGGACTAGCGGGAGGAAGGGACGAGCAGTACTTC.